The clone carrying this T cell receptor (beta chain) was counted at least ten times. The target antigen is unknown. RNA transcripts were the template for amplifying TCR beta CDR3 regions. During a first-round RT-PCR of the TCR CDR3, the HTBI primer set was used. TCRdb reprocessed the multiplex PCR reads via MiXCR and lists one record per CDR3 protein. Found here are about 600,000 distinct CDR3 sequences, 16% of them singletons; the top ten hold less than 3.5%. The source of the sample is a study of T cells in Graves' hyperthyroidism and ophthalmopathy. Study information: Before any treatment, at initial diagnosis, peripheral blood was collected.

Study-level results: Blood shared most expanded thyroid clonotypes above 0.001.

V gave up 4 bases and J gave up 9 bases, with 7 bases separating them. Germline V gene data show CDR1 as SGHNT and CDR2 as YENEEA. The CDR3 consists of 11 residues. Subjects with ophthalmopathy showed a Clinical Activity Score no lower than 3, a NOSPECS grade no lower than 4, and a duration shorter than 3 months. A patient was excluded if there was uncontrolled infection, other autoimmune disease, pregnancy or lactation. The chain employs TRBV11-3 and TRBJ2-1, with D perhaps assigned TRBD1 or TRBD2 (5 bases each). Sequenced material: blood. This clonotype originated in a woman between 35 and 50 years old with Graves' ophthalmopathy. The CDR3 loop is CASSYGAEQFF. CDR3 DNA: TGTGCCAGCAGCTACGGGGCTGAGCAGTTCTTC.